The 6 T cell receptor beta chains given below trace back to one sample, sequenced in a study of beta chain features in type 1 diabetes. Every bit of the isolated RNA underwent reverse transcription, so sequencing read expressed TCRB transcripts. The protocol was immunoSEQ multiplex PCR, while the TCRdb copy is restricted to in-frame clones and leaves out a portion. Of 850,000 to 900,000 clones in the sample, around a sixth were seen once. The sequencing input was naive CD4+ T cells from blood. The source is a woman between 18 and 29 years old in good health.

J is TRBJ1-4 and V is TRBV5-4; 8 bases map to TRBD1. The CDR3 has 12 amino acids. Germline CDR1 and CDR2: SGHNT and YYREEE (reference sequence). V was pared by 3 bases and J by 8 bases, with 0 bases of the junction left unmatched. The CDR3 spells CASSWDREKLFF. The CDR3 nucleotides are TGTGCCAGCAGCTGGGACAGGGAAAAACTGTTTTTT. The full variable domain, rest sourced from reference TRBV5-4 and TRBJ1-4, is ETGVTQSPTHLIKTRGQQVTLRCSSQSGHNTVSWYQQALGQGPQFIFQYYREEENGRGNFPPRFSGLQFPNYSSELNVNALELDDSALYLCASSWDREKLFFGSGTQLSVL.

J is TRBJ1-1 and V is TRBV5-4, with D possibly matching TRBD1 (6 bases). Germline assignment: CDR1 SGHNT and CDR2 YYREEE (reference sequence). Trimming took 0 bases from V and 1 from J, leaving 10 bases between them. The CDR3 totals 15 residues. The CDR3 is CASSLGRTENTEAFF. Written as DNA, the CDR3 is TGTGCCAGCAGCTTGGGAAGGACAGAGAACACTGAAGCTTTCTTT.

The chain has TRBV7-9 and TRBJ2-1; the D gene could be TRBD1 or TRBD2 (10 bases each). There are 19 residues in the CDR3. CDR1 is SEHNR and CDR2 is FQNEAQ in the germline V gene (reference sequence). V shed 1 base and J shed 8 bases, with 27 bases lying between them. CDR3 DNA: TGTGCCAGCAGCTTAGAAAAGACAGGGGGCATGGGACTAGCGCATGAGCAGTTCTTC. This translates into CASSLEKTGGMGLAHEQFF.

As concerns this clone: Within the sample, other DNA sequences also encode this same CDR3. The rearrangement links TRBV7-9 to TRBJ2-7; no definite D call. V lost 5 bases to trimming and J lost 4 bases, with 6 bases between them. CDR1 is SEHNR and CDR2 is FQNEAQ in the germline V gene (reference sequence). There are 11 residues in the CDR3. The CDR3 nucleotides read TGTGCCAGCAGCCGATATTACGAGCAGTACTTC. Encoded protein: CASSRYYEQYF.

The chain couples TRBV10-3 to TRBJ2-5; weak D call: TRBD2 (6 bases). CDR3 length: 16 residues. CDR1 and CDR2 from the germline V gene are ENHRY and SYGVKD. V lost 4 bases and J lost 1, with 16 bases in between. CDR3 in amino acids: CAISVGGAGLQETQYF. In DNA, the CDR3 is TGTGCCATCAGTGTTGGCGGCGCGGGGCTCCAAGAGACCCAGTACTTC.

The sample holds a few counts of this clone. This sample also contains other DNA sequences that code for the same CDR3. The rearrangement links TRBV5-1 to TRBJ2-3; 7 bases map to TRBD2. CDR3 length: 14 amino acids. J gave up 1 base and V 4 bases, and 3 bases lay outside the gene matches. Germline lookup yields CDR1 SGHRS and CDR2 YFSETQ. The CDR3 loop is CASSPTSGTDTQYF. DNA for the CDR3: TGCGCCAGCAGCCCAACTAGCGGCACAGATACGCAGTATTTT.